This TCR beta chain came from a study of blood T cell repertoires in COVID-19 (dated by TCRdb to the early 2020s). In terms of the full investigation: Samples from collaborators originated in the United States, Italy and Spain and spanned both the acute and convalescent phases of COVID-19. The material from the prospective study consisted of cDNA or gDNA derived from T cells, B-cell-depleted T cells, or PBMCs. Subjects who had been exposed to COVID-19, were actively infected with it, or had recovered from it provided the deeply sampled blood TCRbeta repertoires that made up the dataset. The repertoires were released in a freely available public database meant as a resource for research on the immune response to SARS-CoV-2. Samples came from the ongoing ImmuneRACE study (first 160 participants) plus 1,254 subjects from 6 global collaborators. Sample metadata almost always included a de-identified subject ID, COVID-19 status, age in years and sex. Where available, HLA class I and class II types were obtained from metadata supplied by the sample provider rather than from assay-based typing. The investigation overall reported the following: The quantity of clinical and demographic metadata differed by source and by participant and was supplied without curation.

The immunoSEQ Assay, a bias-controlled multiplex PCR, was used to amplify TCRbeta CDR3 regions from genomic DNA. As for how the authors treated the data: The number of nucleated cells in each sample was estimated by amplification of reference gene primers within the assay. To quantify the absolute abundance of each unique TCRbeta CDR3 rearrangement, sequence reads were collapsed and filtered. For each sample, productive Simpson clonality was calculated as the square root of Simpson's diversity index over productive rearrangements. TCRdb took this table from immuneACCESS and kept in-frame rearrangements with V and J called. Such tables lack part of the clones; where checked against another copy, unresolved V genes explain under half of the gap, and the rest is unexplained. V and J calls and clone size come straight from that table; D and trimming were deduced from the DNA. Recorded for this sample are about 320,000 clones; roughly 90% of them occurred a single time. About 6% of the sample is taken by the ten largest.

Samples from volunteer blood donors who had recovered from COVID-19 were contributed by a second Seattle source. Collaborating institutions collected whole blood in K2EDTA tubes following their own protocols. Collaborator samples were shipped for TCRbeta analysis as frozen whole blood, isolated PBMCs, or DNA extracted from either sample type. Deletion took 4 bases off V and 3 bases off J, with a span of 16 bases between the germline ends. Taken from cysteine to phenylalanine, the CDR3 has 15 residues. Just CDR3 DNA is preserved here, 45 bases in frame from base 1. For CDR1 and CDR2, the germline V gene lists SGDLS and YYNGEE. As regards this clone: Its antigen is currently not known. Nothing much larger sits one base from this clone, and base qualities are not available.

The TCR sequence derives from a young man who had recovered from COVID-19. The rearranged segments are TRBV9 and TRBJ1-1, with the D gene not clear enough to name. The specimen sequenced was peripheral blood. CDR3 region: CASSPRHGEDTEAFF. The DNA reads TGTGCCAGCAGCCCCCGCCATGGGGAGGACACTGAAGCTTTCTTT.